The 21 T cell receptor beta chains presented below share a single source sample, sequenced in a study of T cell repertoires in cytomegalovirus infection. TCRdb reprocessed the reads with MiXCR, giving one entry per CDR3 protein. Of approximately 240,000 distinct CDR3 sequences listed, roughly an eighth are singletons. The sequenced material came from PBMCs. The origin of the receptors is a human donor in good health (CMV status not recorded). Some clones in this sample may be carry-over from other donors' samples.

This clonotype was counted a few times. V is TRBV10-3 and J is TRBJ1-5; D not certain. This CDR3 has 14 residues. Germline loops: CDR1 ENHRY, CDR2 SYGVKD. V was trimmed by 1 base and J by 0 bases, leaving 4 bases between them. The CDR3 DNA follows: TGTGCCATCAGTGAGTATCATAGCAATCAGCCCCAGCATTTT. Amino acids: CAISEYHSNQPQHF.

The table lists this clonotype with a few counts. V usage is TRBV2 and J usage is TRBJ2-3, with unresolved D. Trimming removed 4 bases at V and 5 bases at J, with 13 bases between. The CDR3 extends over 14 amino acids. Looked up from germline, CDR1 is SNHLY and CDR2 is FYNNEI. DNA of the CDR3: TGTGCCAGCAGTGTCGGAATAATCGGAGATACGCAGTATTTT. Its translation: CASSVGIIGDTQYF.

This clonotype was found many times. This chain joins TRBV28 and TRBJ2-3, with 8 bases identical to TRBD1. J lost 4 bases, V lost 5 bases, and 14 bases had no gene match. The CDR3 is 17 amino acids. CDR1 is MDHEN, CDR2 SYDVKM, per germline. The CDR3 sequence is CASSLTGTGPGADTQYF. CDR3 DNA sequence: TGTGCCAGCAGTCTCACCGGGACAGGACCTGGGGCAGATACGCAGTATTTT.

The chain carries TRBV20-1 and TRBJ1-5, with D possibly TRBD1 on 6 matching bases. CDR3 length: 15 residues. The germline V and J ends were trimmed by 1 base and 1 base, with 11 bases remaining between them. CDR1 and CDR2 from the germline V gene are DFQATT and SNEGSKA (reference sequence). The CDR3, as DNA: TGCAGTGCTAGAGGGCCAGGGGACAGCAATCAGCCCCAGCATTTT. This gives the protein CSARGPGDSNQPQHF.

This clonotype was seen a single time. V is TRBV3-1 and J is TRBJ1-3; TRBD1 matches at 7 bases. Germline CDR1 reads LGHDT; CDR2 reads YNNKEL (reference sequence). CDR3 length: 17 amino acids. V lost 4 bases to trimming and J lost 0 bases; unmatched junction nucleotides: 9. CDR3 nucleotide sequence: TGTGCCAGCAGCCTTGGGACAGATGCCTACTCTGGAAACACCATATATTTT. As protein: CASSLGTDAYSGNTIYF.

This clonotype was detected ten times or more. V usage is TRBV11-2 and J usage is TRBJ1-2, with no clear D. The CDR3 spans 15 residues. V was pared by 4 bases and J by 7 bases, with 19 bases between. CDR1 is SGHAT and CDR2 is FQNNGV in the germline V gene. CDR3 sequence (DNA): TGTGCCAGCAGCTCTCTAAGGGCGGGCTCCACTGGCTACACCTTC. Amino acid sequence: CASSSLRAGSTGYTF.

This clonotype was found many times. V gene TRBV7-2 combines with J gene TRBJ2-3, with TRBD1 matching 7 bases. The ends lost 3 bases at V and 2 bases at J; junction bases unmatched: 5. The CDR3 loop spans 15 amino acids. Germline V gene data show CDR1 as SGHTA and CDR2 as FQGNSA. The CDR3 is CASSFLGQNTDTQYF. The CDR3 DNA reads as TGTGCCAGCAGCTTTCTGGGACAGAACACAGATACGCAGTATTTT. The whole variable domain, filled in from reference TRBV7-2 and TRBJ2-3, reads GAGVSQSPSNKVTEKGKDVELRCDPISGHTALYWYRQSLGQGLEFLIYFQGNSAPDKSGLPSDRFSAERTGGSVSTLTIQRTQQEDSAVYLCASSFLGQNTDTQYFGPGTRLTVL.

This chain joins TRBV5-1 and TRBJ1-1, with TRBD1 matching 7 bases. The CDR3 runs 15 residues. The trim removed 0 bases at V and 6 bases at J, leaving 8 bases unmatched. Germline V lookup: CDR1 SGHRS, CDR2 YFSETQ. Written as DNA, the CDR3 is TGCGCCAGCAGCTTGGGCAGGGGGGGGACCGCTGAAGCTTTCTTT. Encoded protein: CASSLGRGGTAEAFF.

The genes are TRBV30 and TRBJ2-5; 13 nucleotides match TRBD2. The CDR3 runs 16 residues. CDR1 GTSNPN and CDR2 SVGIG come from the germline V gene (reference sequence). V shed 5 bases and J 5 bases; nucleotides not matched to a gene: 11. The CDR3 sequence is CAWGGTSGRARETQYF. CDR3 in DNA: TGTGCCTGGGGGGGCACTAGCGGGAGGGCCAGGGAGACCCAGTACTTC.

V is TRBV20-1 and J is TRBJ2-1; 7 bases map to TRBD2. Germline V gives CDR1 DFQATT, CDR2 SNEGSKA (reference sequence). The CDR3 contains 14 residues. The trim removed 5 bases at V and 7 bases at J, leaving 11 bases unmatched. This CDR3 reads CSALGREGRNEQFF. CDR3 in DNA: TGCAGTGCTCTTGGGAGGGAGGGCCGAAATGAGCAGTTCTTC.

By proportion, this clonotype is medium-sized (0.01 to 0.1%). The gene calls are TRBV7-3 and TRBJ2-7; 7 positions match TRBD1. The CDR3 has 16 residues. V lost 3 bases, J lost 6 bases, and 14 bases stayed unmatched. Germline V lookup: CDR1 SGHTA, CDR2 FQGTGA. Written as DNA, the CDR3 is TGTGCCAGCAGCTTTCATCGGACAGGATCCCTAGGCGAGCAGTACTTC. Its protein is CASSFHRTGSLGEQYF.

The chain combines TRBV15 with TRBJ2-5; no firm D call. With 1 base removed from V and 3 bases from J, the gap between germline ends came to 9 bases. This CDR3 has 14 amino acids. Germline V gene sequence: CDR1 LNHNV, CDR2 YYDKDF (reference sequence). The CDR3 sequence: CATSRGTLEETQYF. CDR3 DNA sequence: TGTGCCACCAGCAGAGGGACGCTGGAAGAGACCCAGTACTTC.

DNA for the CDR3: TGTGCCAGCTCACCTGTAACAGGGCAGGATGGCTACACCTTC. Translation gives CASSPVTGQDGYTF. V is TRBV18 and J is TRBJ1-2, with D maybe TRBD1 (6 bases). The CDR3 sequence is 14 residues long. Germline loops: CDR1 KGHSH, CDR2 LQKENI. Trimming stripped 3 bases from V and 6 bases from J, with 14 bases between.

This clonotype was seen only a few times. J is TRBJ2-5 and V is TRBV5-1; 8 positions match TRBD1. There are 16 residues in the CDR3. CDR1 SGHRS and CDR2 YFSETQ come from the germline V gene. V was pared by 4 bases and J by 1 base, with 9 bases of the junction left unmatched. The CDR3 DNA reads as TGCGCCAGCAGCCCGCTGGGGGGACAGGTCCAAGAGACCCAGTACTTC. Its translation: CASSPLGGQVQETQYF.

The chain has TRBV25-1 and TRBJ1-4; D remains ambiguous. The length of the CDR3 is 14 residues. Germline V gene sequence: CDR1 MGHDK, CDR2 SYGVNS. The V end was cut by 5 bases, the J end by 8 bases, with 15 bases between. This chain's CDR3 is CASSPPTNNEKLFF. As DNA, the CDR3 is TGTGCCAGCAGTCCACCTACAAACAACGAAAAACTGTTTTTT.

This chain connects TRBV5-6 to TRBJ1-1; D ambiguous. The ends were cut back, 0 bases at V and 4 bases at J, with 7 bases in the middle. The CDR3 is made up of 13 amino acids. The V gene's germline CDR1 is SGHDT and CDR2 YYEEEE. The CDR3 loop is CASSLVGSTEAFF. The CDR3 DNA reads TGTGCCAGCAGCTTGGTTGGGAGCACTGAAGCTTTCTTT.

This clonotype was detected a few times. The V and J genes are TRBV12-3 or TRBV12-4 and TRBJ2-1, with a weak D call TRBD1 (5 bases). This CDR3 region has 13 residues. V was shortened by 6 bases and J by 6 bases, with 12 bases between the two germline ends. CDR3: CASSLGALNEQFF. CDR3 DNA: TGTGCCAGCAGCCTAGGGGCCCTCAATGAGCAGTTCTTC.

This clonotype was counted ten times or more. V and J are TRBV29-1 and TRBJ1-2; 8 nucleotides align to TRBD1. The V gene's germline CDR1 is SQVTM and CDR2 ANQGSEA. V dropped 3 bases and J dropped 3; count of bases not matched to a gene: 6. This CDR3 is built from 14 residues. The chain's CDR3 is CSVEGQGADYGYTF. The CDR3 region has the DNA TGCAGCGTTGAGGGGCAGGGGGCGGACTATGGCTACACCTTC.

Only a few counts were recorded for this clonotype. The chain couples TRBV3-1 to TRBJ2-5, with unresolved D. The germline CDR1 and CDR2 sequences are LGHDT and YNNKEL (reference sequence). The CDR3 is 14 residues long. The V end was cut by 4 bases, the J end by 2 bases, with 11 bases between. CDR3 loop: CASSPRHLQETQYF. DNA for the CDR3: TGTGCCAGCAGCCCCAGACATCTTCAAGAGACCCAGTACTTC.

This clonotype was seen a few times. Compared with germline, one end of the junction differs, possibly owing to a read error. DNA of the CDR3: TGTGCCAGTAGTATAGGCGGCACCCACCATGTCTTC. It translates to CASSIGGTHHVF. The V and J genes are TRBV19 and TRBJ2-5; unclear D gene. There are 12 residues in the CDR3. Per germline, CDR1 LNHDA and CDR2 SQIVND (reference sequence).

This clonotype was found many times. The rearrangement links TRBV7-2 to TRBJ2-5, with TRBD2 as a possible D gene (5 bases). The V end lost 5 bases, the J end lost 6 bases, and 10 bases lay between the germline ends. In germline, CDR1 is SGHTA, CDR2 FQGNSA. This CDR3 region has 12 residues. CDR3 DNA sequence: TGTGCCAGCAGCGAGAGCGGCAAGACCCAGTACTTC. The encoded protein is CASSESGKTQYF. The full variable domain, with the rest looked up from reference TRBV7-2 and TRBJ2-5, is GAGVSQSPSNKVTEKGKDVELRCDPISGHTALYWYRQSLGQGLEFLIYFQGNSAPDKSGLPSDRFSAERTGGSVSTLTIQRTQQEDSAVYLCASSESGKTQYFGPGTRLLVL.